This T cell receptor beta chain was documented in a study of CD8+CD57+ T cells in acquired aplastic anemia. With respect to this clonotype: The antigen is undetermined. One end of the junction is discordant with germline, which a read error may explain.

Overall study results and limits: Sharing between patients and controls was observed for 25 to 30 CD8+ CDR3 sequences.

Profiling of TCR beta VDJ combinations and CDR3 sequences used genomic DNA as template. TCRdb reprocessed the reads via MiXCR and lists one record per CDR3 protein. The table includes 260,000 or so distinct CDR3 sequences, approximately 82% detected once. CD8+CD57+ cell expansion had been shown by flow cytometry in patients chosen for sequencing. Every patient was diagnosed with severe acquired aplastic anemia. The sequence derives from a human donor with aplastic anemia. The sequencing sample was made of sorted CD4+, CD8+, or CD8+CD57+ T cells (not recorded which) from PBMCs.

CDR3 DNA: TGTGCCAGCAGCAGGGGGTCGGGACAGTCGACCGAGCAGTTC. This translates into CASSRGSGQSTEQF. The rearrangement joins TRBV7-9 to TRBJ2-5, with 7 bases matching TRBD1. The CDR3 spans 14 residues. The germline V gene encodes CDR1 SEHNR and CDR2 FQNEAQ (reference sequence).